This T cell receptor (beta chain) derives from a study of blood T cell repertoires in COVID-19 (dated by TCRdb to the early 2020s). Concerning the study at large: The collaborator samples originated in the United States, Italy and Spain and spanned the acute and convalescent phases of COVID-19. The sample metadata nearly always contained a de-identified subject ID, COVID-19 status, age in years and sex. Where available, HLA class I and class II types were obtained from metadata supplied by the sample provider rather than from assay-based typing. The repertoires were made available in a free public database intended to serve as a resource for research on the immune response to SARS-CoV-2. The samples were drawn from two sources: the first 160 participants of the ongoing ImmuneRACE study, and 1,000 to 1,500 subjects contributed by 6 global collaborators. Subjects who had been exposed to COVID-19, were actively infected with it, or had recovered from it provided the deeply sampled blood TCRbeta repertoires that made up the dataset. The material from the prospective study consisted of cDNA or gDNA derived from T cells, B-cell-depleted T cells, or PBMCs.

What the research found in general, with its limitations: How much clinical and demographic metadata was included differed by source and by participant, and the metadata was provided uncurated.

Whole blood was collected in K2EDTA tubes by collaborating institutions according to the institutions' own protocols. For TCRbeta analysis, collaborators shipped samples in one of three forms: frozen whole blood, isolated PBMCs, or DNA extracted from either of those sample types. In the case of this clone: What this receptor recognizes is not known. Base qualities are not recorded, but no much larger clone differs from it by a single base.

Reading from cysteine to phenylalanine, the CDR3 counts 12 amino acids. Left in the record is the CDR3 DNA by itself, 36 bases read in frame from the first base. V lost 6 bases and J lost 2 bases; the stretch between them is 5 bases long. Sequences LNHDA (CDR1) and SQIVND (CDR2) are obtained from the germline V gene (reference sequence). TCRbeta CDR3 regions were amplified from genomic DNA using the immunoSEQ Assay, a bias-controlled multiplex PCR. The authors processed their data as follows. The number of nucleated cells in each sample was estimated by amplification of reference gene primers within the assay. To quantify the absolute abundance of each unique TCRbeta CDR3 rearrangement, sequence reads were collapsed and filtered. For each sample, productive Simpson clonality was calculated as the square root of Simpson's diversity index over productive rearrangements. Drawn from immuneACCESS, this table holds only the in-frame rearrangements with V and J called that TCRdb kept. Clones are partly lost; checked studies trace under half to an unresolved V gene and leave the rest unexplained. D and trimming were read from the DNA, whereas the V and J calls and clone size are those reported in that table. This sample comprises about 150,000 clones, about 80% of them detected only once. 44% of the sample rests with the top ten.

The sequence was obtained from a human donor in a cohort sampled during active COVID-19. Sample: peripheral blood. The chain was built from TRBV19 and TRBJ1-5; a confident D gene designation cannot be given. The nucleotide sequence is TGTGCCAGTAGGGAGCGCAATCAGCCCCAGCATTTT. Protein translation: CASRERNQPQHF.